This T cell receptor beta chain is drawn from a study of Ad26.COV2.S vaccination and SARS-CoV-2 variants. Treatment of the sample: 15 to 20 received Ad26.COV2.S at low or high dose, single or two shots; about five received placebo; per-sample allocation not given. Specimens were obtained on day 63 following the first vaccine or placebo injection. TCRdb's table, derived via immunoSEQ multiplex PCR, lists solely in-frame clones and lacks some. The sample comprises over 400,000 clones, about 92% of which are singletons, and approximately 1.7% rests with the top ten. This sample comprised peripheral blood, obtained in a trial of Ad26.COV2.S vaccine versus placebo. The receptor's source is a person between 18 and 65 years old who received the Ad26.COV2.S COVID-19 vaccine or a placebo.

The CDR3 DNA reads TGTGCCAGCAGCCAACCAGGGGACTACGAGCAGTACTTC. Protein: CASSQPGDYEQYF. The chain combines TRBV14 with TRBJ2-7, with D maybe TRBD1 (6 bases). CDR1 and CDR2 (germline): SGHDN, FVKESK. V was clipped by 2 bases and J by 3 bases, with 8 bases between them. This CDR3 has 13 amino acids. Looking up the rest from reference TRBV14 and TRBJ2-7 gives the full variable domain: EAGVTQFPSHSVIEKGQTVTLRCDPISGHDNLYWYRRVMGKEIKFLLHFVKESKQDESGMPNNRFLAERTGGTYSTLKVQPAELEDSGVYFCASSQPGDYEQYFGPGTRLTVT.